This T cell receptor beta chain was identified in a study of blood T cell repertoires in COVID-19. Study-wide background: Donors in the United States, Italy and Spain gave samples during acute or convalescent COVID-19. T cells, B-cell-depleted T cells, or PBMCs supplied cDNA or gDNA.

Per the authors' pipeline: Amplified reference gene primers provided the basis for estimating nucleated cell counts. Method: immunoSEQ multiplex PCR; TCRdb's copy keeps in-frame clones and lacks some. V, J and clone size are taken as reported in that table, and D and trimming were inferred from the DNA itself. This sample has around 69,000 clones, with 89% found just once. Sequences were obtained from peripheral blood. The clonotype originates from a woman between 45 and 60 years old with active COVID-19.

CDR3 in DNA: TGTGCCAGTAGTATAGTAGGACAGAAAAACATTCAGTACTTC. Its protein product is CASSIVGQKNIQYF. The chain is built from TRBV19 and TRBJ2-4, with D possibly being TRBD1 (6 bases). There are 14 residues in the CDR3. Germline values: CDR1 LNHDA, CDR2 SQIVND (reference sequence). Trimming pared 1 base from V and 4 bases from J, leaving 8 bases between.